This entry describes one T cell receptor beta chain. Its cognate antigen is unknown. Germline-derived CDR1 and CDR2 are SNHLY and FYNNEI. This CDR3 spans 13 amino acids. Trimming pared 7 bases from V and 6 bases from J, leaving 15 bases between. Produced via immunoSEQ multiplex PCR; TCRdb's table is partial and in-frame only. The repertoire holds approximately 200,000 clones, roughly 88% seen once, with 7.7% in the top ten. This record belongs to a study of T cell responses to AZD1222 COVID-19 vaccine. General observations from the study: Sampling that yielded the repertoires occurred only after the peak T cell response. Clonal diversity may have been underestimated, and the donors were mostly white British, with more females than males.

The rearrangement links TRBV2 to TRBJ1-2, with no clear D. The source is an adult in good health. The sequencing here drew on peripheral blood, taken on day 0 of AZD1222 vaccination. As DNA, the CDR3 is TGTGCCAGCACAATTGAGGGTGTCCATGGCTACACCTTC. This translates into CASTIEGVHGYTF.